This T cell receptor (beta chain) emerged from a study of CD8 T cells in ankylosing spondylitis. Study-wide results and limits: In synovial fluid and blood from reactive arthritis, some motif variants were previously reported. The authors reported significant enrichment of disease-linked clones in matched ankylosing spondylitis synovial fluid. What seemed typical of ankylosing spondylitis blood was a TCR beta motif built from eight highly homologous variants.

This clonotype was recorded many times. Its specificity is unknown. The CDR3 has 11 residues. Trimming took 1 base from V and 6 from J, leaving 1 base between them. TCRdb independently ran MiXCR on the 5' RACE reads; one entry per CDR3 protein. The table shows tens of thousands of distinct CDR3 sequences, with 27% occurring only once. The chain carries TRBV12-3 or TRBV12-4 and TRBJ1-5, with D uncertain. Sequencing input: blood, either unsorted or a sorted T cell fraction (not recorded which). This clonotype originated in a male donor with ankylosing spondylitis or in good health (not recorded which). CDR3 sequence reads: CASSLGQPQHF. The CDR3 DNA reads as TGTGCCAGCAGTTTAGGTCAGCCCCAGCATTTT.